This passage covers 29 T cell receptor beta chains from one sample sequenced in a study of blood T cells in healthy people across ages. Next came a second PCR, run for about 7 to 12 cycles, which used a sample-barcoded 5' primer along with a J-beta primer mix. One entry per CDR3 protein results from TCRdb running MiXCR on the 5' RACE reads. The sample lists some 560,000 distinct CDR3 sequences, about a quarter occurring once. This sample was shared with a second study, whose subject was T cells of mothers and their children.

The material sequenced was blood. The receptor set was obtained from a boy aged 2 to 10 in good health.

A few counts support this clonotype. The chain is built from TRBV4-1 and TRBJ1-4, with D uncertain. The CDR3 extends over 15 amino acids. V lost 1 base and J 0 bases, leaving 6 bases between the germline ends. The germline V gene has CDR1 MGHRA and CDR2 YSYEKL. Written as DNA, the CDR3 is TGCGCCAGCAGCCAAGTGGTAGCAACTAATGAAAAACTGTTTTTT. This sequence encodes CASSQVVATNEKLFF.

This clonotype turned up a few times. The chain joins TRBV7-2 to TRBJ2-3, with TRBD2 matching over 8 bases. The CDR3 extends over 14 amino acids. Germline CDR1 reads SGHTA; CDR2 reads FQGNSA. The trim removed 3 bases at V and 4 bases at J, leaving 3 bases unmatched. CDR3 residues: CASSFSGDPDTQYF. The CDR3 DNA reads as TGTGCCAGCAGCTTTAGCGGGGACCCAGATACGCAGTATTTT.

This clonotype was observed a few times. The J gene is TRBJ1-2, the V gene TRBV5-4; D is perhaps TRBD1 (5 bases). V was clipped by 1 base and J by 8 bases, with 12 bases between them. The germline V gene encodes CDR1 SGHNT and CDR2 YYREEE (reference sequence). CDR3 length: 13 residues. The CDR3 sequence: CASSLSGTRGYTF. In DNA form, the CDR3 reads TGTGCCAGCAGCTTGTCCGGGACTCGGGGCTACACCTTC.

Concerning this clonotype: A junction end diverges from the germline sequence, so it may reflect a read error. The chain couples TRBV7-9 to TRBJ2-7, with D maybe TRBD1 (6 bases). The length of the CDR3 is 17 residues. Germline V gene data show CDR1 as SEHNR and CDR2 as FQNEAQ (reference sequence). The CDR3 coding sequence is TGTGCCAGCAGCTTAGGGTGGCCAACTGGGACACTCTACGAGCAGTGCTTC. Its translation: CASSLGWPTGTLYEQCF.

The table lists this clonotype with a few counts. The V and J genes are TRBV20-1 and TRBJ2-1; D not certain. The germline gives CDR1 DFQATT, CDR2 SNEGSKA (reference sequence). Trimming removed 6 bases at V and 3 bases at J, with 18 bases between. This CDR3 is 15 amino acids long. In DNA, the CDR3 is TGCAGTGCCGATTACTCAACGGTCCTCTACAATGAGCAGTTCTTC. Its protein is CSADYSTVLYNEQFF.

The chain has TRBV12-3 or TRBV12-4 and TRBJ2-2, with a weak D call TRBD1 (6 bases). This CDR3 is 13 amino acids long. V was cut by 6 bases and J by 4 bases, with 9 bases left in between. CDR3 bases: TGTGCCAGCAGGGAGGACAGCACCGGGGAGCTGTTTTTT. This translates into CASREDSTGELFF.

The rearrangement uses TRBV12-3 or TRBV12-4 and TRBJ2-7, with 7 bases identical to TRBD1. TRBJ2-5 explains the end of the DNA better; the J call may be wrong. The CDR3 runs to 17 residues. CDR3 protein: CASSLMTGLWLQETQYF. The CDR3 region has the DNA TGTGCCAGCAGTTTAATGACAGGGTTGTGGCTCCAAGAGACCCAGTACTTC.

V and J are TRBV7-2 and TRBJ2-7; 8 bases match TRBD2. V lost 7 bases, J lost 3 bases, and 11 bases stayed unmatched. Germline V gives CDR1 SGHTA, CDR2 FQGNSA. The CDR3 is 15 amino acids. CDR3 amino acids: CASNQPSGYNYEQYF. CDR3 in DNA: TGTGCCAGCAACCAACCTAGCGGGTATAACTACGAGCAGTACTTC.

The CDR3 bases are TGCAGCGAAAACAGGGGGCCCGACAATGAGCAGTTCTTC. It yields the protein CSENRGPDNEQFF. This chain uses TRBV29-1 with TRBJ2-1; 9 bases are shared with TRBD1. This CDR3 comprises 13 residues. Germline values: CDR1 SQVTM, CDR2 ANQGSEA. Germline trimming cut 7 bases from V and 5 bases from J; bases unmatched to any gene: 6.

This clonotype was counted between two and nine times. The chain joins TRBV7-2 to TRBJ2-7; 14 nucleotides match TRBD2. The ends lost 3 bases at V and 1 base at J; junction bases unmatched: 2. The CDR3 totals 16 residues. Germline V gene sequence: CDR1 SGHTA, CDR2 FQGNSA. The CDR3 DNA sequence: TGTGCCAGCAGCTTGACTAGCGGGAGGGTTTCCTACGAGCAGTACTTC. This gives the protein CASSLTSGRVSYEQYF. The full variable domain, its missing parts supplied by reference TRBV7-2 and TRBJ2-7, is GAGVSQSPSNKVTEKGKDVELRCDPISGHTALYWYRQSLGQGLEFLIYFQGNSAPDKSGLPSDRFSAERTGGSVSTLTIQRTQQEDSAVYLCASSLTSGRVSYEQYFGPGTRLTVT.

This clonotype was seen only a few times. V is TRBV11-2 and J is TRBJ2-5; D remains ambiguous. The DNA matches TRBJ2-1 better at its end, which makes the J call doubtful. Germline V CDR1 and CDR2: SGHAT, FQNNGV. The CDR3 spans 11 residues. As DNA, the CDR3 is TGTGCCAGCAGCTTAGGGCCCCTGCAGTTCTTC. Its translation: CASSLGPLQFF.

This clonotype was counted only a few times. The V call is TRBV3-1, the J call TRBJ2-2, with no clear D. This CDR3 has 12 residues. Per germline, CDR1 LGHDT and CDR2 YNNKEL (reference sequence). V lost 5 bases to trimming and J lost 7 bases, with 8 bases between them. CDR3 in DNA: TGTGCCAGCAGCAACGGCGGCGGGGAGCTGTTTTTT. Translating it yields CASSNGGGELFF.

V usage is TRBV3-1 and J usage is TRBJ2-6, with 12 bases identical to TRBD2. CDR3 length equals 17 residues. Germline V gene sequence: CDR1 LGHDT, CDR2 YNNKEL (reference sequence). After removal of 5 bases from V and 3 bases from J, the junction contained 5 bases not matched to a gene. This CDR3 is CASSTGLAGIGANVLTF. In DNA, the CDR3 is TGTGCCAGCAGCACCGGACTAGCGGGGATTGGGGCCAACGTCCTGACTTTC.

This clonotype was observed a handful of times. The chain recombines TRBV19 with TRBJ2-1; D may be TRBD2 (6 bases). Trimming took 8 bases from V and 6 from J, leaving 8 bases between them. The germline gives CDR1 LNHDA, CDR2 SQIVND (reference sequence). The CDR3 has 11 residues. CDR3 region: CASGSGNEQFF. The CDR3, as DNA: TGTGCCAGTGGTAGCGGCAATGAGCAGTTCTTC. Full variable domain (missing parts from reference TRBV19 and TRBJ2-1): DGGITQSPKYLFRKEGQNVTLSCEQNLNHDAMYWYRQDPGQGLRLIYYSQIVNDFQKGDIAEGYSVSREKKESFPLTVTSAQKNPTAFYLCASGSGNEQFFGPGTRLTVL.

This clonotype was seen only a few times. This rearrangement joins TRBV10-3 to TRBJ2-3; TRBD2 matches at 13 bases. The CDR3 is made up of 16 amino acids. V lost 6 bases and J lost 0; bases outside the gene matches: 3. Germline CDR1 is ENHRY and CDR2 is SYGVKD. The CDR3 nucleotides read TGTGCCATCAGCTCGGGACTAGCGGGAAGCACAGATACGCAGTATTTT. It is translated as CAISSGLAGSTDTQYF.

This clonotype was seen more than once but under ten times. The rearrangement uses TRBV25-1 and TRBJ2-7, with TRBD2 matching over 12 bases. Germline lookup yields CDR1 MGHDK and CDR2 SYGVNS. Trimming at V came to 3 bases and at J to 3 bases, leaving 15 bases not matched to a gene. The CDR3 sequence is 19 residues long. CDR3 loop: CASSDGSYPGLAGYYEQYF. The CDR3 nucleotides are TGTGCCAGCAGTGATGGAAGTTACCCCGGACTAGCGGGGTACTACGAGCAGTACTTC.

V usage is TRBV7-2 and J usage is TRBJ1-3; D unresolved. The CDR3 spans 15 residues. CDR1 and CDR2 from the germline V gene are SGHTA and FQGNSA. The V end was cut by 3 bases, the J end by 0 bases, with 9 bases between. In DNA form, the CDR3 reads TGTGCCAGCAGCTTGTCTCGTAGCTCTGGAAACACCATATATTTT. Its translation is CASSLSRSSGNTIYF.

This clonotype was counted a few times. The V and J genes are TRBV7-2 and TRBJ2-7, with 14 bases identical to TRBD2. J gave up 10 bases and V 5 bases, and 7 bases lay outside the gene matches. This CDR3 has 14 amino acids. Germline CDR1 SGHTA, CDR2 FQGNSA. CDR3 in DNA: TGTGCCAGCAGCCCGGGACTAGCGGGAGCGAAACAGTACTTC. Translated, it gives CASSPGLAGAKQYF.

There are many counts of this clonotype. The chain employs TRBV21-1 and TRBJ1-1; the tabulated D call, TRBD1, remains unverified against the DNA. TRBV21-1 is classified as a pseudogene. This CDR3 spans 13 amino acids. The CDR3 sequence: CASGQDRAPEAFF. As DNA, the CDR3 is TGTGCCAGCGGACAAGACAGGGCCCCTGAAGCTTTCTTT.

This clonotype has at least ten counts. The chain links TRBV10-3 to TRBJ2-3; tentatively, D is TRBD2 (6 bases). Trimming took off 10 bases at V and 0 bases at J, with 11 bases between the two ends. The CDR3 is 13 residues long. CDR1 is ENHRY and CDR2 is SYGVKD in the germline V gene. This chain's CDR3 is CATWGTSTDTQYF. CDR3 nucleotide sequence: TGTGCCACCTGGGGGACTAGCACAGATACGCAGTATTTT.

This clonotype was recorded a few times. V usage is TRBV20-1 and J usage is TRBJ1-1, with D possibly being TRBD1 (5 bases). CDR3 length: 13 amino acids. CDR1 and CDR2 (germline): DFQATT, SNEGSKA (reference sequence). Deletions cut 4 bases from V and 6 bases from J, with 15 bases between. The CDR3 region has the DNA TGCAGTGCTACCCGACGGACAAACGCTGAAGCTTTCTTT. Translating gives CSATRRTNAEAFF.

CDR3 sequence reads: CAITGQGTYNEQFF. The CDR3 bases are TGTGCCATCACTGGCCAGGGGACCTACAATGAGCAGTTCTTC. The V and J genes are TRBV10-3 and TRBJ2-1; tentative D call: TRBD1 (6 bases). Trimming stripped 7 bases from V and 2 bases from J, with 12 bases between. This CDR3 has 14 residues. The germline CDR1 and CDR2 sequences are ENHRY and SYGVKD.

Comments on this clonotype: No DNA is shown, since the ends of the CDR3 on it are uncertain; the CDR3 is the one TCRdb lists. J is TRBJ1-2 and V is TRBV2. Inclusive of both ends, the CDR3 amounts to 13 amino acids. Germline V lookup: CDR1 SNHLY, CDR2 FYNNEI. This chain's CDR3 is CASSSSNSYGYTF.

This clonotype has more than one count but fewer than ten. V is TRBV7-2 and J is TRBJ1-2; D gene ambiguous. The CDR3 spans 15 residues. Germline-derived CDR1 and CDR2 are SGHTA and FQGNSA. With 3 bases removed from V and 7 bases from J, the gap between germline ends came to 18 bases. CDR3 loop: CASSFGTGYTSGYTF. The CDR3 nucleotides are TGTGCCAGCAGCTTCGGCACGGGTTATACGAGTGGCTACACCTTC.

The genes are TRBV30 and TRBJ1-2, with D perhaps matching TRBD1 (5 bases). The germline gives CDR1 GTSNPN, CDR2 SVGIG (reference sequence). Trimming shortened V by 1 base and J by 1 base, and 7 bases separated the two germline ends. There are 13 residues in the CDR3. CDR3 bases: TGTGCCTGGAGTGCTGACAGTAACTATGGCTACACCTTC. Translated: CAWSADSNYGYTF.

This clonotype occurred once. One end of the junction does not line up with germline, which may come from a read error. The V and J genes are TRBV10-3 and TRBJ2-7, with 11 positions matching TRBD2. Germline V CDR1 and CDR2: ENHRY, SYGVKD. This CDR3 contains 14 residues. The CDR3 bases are TGTGCCGTCAGCGGACTAGCGGGTTCCCTTGAGCAGTACTTC. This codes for CAVSGLAGSLEQYF.

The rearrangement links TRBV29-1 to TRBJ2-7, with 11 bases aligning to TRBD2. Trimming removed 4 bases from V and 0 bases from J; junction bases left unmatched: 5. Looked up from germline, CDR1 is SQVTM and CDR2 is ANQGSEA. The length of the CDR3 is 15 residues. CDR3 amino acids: CSVGSSGRSSYEQYF. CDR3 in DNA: TGCAGCGTTGGGTCTAGCGGGAGGAGCTCCTACGAGCAGTACTTC.

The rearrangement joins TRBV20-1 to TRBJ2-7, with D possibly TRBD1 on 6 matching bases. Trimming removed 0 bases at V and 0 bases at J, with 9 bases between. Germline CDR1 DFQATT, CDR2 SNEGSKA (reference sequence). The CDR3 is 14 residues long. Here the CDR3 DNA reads TGCAGTGCTAGAGAGGGGGCGCGCTCCTACGAGCAGTACTTC. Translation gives CSAREGARSYEQYF.

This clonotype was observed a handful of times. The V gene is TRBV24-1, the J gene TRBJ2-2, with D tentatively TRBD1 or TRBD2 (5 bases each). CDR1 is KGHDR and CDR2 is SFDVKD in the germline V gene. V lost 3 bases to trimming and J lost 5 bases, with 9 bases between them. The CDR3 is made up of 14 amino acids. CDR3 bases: TGTGCCACCAGTGATCCGGGGCTTACCGGGGAGCTGTTTTTT. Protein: CATSDPGLTGELFF.